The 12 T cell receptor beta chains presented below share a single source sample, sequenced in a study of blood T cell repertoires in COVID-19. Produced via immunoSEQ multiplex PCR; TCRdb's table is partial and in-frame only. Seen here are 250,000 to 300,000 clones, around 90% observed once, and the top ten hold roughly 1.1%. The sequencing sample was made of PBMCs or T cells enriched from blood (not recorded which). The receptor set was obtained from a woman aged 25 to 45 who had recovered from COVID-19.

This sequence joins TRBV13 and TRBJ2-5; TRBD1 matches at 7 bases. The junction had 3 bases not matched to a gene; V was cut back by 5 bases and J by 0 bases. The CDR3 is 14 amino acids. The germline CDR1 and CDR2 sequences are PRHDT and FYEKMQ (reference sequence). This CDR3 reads CASSRDSYQETQYF. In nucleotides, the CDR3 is TGTGCCAGCAGCAGGGACAGTTACCAAGAGACCCAGTACTTC. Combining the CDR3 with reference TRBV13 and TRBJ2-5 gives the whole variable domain AAGVIQSPRHLIKEKRETATLKCYPIPRHDTVYWYQQGPGQDPQFLISFYEKMQSDKGSIPDRFSAQQFSDYHSELNMSSLELGDSALYFCASSRDSYQETQYFGPGTRLLVL.

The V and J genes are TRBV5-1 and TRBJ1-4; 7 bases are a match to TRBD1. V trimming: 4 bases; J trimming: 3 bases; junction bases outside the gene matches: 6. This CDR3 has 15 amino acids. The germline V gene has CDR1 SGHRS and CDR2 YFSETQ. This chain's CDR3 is CASSMNRGANEKLFF. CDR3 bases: TGCGCCAGCAGCATGAACAGGGGAGCTAATGAAAAACTGTTTTTT.

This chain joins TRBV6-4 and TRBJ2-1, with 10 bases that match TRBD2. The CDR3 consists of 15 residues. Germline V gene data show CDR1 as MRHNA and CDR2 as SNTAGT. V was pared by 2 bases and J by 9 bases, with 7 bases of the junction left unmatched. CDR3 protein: CASSDGLAGVIEQFF. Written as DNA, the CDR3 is TGTGCCAGCAGTGACGGGCTAGCGGGAGTCATTGAGCAGTTCTTC.

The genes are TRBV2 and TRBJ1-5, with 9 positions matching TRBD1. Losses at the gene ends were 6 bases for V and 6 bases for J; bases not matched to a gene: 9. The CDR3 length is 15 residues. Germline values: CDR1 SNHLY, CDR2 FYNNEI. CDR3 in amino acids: CASSLGTGRFQPQHF. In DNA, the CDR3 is TGTGCCAGCAGCCTCGGGACAGGGAGGTTTCAGCCCCAGCATTTT.

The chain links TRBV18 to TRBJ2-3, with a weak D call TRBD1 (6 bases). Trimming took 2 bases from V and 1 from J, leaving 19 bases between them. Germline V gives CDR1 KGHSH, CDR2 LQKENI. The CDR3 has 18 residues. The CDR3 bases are TGTGCCAGCTCACCATATTGGACAGCTCATAAGGGCACAGATACGCAGTATTTT. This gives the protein CASSPYWTAHKGTDTQYF.

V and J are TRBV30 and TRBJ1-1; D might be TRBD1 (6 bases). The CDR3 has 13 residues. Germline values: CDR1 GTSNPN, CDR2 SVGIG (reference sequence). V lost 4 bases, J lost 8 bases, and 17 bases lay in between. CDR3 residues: CAWTRTAAAEAFF. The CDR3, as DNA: TGTGCCTGGACCCGGACAGCGGCCGCGGAAGCTTTCTTT. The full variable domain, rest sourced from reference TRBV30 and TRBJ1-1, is SQTIHQWPATLVQPVGSPLSLECTVEGTSNPNLYWYRQAAGRGLQLLFYSVGIGQISSEVPQNLSASRPQDRQFILSSKKLLLSDSGFYLCAWTRTAAAEAFFGQGTRLTVV.

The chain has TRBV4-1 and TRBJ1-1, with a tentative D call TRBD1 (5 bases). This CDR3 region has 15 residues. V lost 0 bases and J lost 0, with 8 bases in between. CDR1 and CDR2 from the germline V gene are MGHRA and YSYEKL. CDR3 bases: TGCGCCAGCAGCCAAGACAGGGCTCTGAACACTGAAGCTTTCTTT. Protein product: CASSQDRALNTEAFF.

CDR3 residues: CASSLTSGTGGVETQYF. The CDR3 nucleotides are TGTGCCAGCAGCTTAACGTCCGGGACAGGGGGGGTGGAGACCCAGTACTTC. The chain couples TRBV7-3 to TRBJ2-5, with 11 bases aligning to TRBD1. Germline lookup yields CDR1 SGHTA and CDR2 FQGTGA. V trimming: 0 bases; J trimming: 5 bases; junction bases outside the gene matches: 8. The CDR3 spans 17 residues.

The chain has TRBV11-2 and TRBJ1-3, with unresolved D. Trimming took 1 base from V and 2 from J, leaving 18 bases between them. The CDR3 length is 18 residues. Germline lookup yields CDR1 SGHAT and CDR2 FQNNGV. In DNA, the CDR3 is TGTGCCAGCAGCTTAGTTCCCCGGGAGCAAAGGGCTGGAAACACCATATATTTT. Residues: CASSLVPREQRAGNTIYF.

The CDR3 DNA follows: TGTGCCAGCAGCCAGATTATCGGGACTGAAGCTTTCTTT. This codes for CASSQIIGTEAFF. The gene calls are TRBV16 and TRBJ1-1; D uncertain. Per the germline V gene, CDR1 is KGHSY and CDR2 is FQNENV. The CDR3 loop spans 13 amino acids. V was clipped by 3 bases and J by 5 bases, with 10 bases between them.

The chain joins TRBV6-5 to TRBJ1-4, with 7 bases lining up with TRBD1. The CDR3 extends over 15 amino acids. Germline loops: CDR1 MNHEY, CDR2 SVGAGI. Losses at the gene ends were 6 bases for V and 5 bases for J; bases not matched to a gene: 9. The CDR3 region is CASREAGTANEKLFF. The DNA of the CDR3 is TGTGCCAGCAGGGAGGCCGGGACAGCGAATGAAAAACTGTTTTTT.

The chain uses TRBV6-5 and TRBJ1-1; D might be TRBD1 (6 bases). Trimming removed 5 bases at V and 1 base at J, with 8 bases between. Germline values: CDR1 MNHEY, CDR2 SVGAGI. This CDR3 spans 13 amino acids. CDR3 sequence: CASSPQGNTEAFF. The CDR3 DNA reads TGTGCCAGCAGTCCACAGGGGAACACTGAAGCTTTCTTT.